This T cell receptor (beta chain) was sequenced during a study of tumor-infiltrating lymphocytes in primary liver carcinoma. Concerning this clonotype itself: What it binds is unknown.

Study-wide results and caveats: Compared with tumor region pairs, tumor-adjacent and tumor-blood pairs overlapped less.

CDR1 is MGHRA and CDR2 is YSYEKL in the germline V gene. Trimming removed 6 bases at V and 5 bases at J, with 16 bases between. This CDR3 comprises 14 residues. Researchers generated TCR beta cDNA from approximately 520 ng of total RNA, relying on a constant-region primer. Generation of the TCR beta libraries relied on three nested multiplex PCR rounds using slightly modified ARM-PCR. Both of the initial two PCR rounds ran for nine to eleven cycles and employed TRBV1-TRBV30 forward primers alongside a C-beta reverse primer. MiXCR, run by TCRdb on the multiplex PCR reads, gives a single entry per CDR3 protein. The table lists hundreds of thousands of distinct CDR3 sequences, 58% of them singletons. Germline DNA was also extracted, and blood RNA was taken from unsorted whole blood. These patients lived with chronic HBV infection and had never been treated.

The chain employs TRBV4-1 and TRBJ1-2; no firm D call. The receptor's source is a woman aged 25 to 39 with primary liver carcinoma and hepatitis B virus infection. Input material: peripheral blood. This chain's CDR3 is CASRRTGSSYGYTF. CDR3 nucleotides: TGCGCCAGCAGACGTACCGGGAGTAGTTATGGCTACACCTTC.